This entry concerns a single T cell receptor beta chain. The sample belongs to a study of blood T cell repertoires in COVID-19. Study as a whole: The United States, Italy and Spain provided the acute and convalescent COVID-19 samples. PBMCs, B-cell-depleted T cells, or T cells provided the cDNA or gDNA that made up the material.

Losses at the gene ends were 5 bases for V and 7 bases for J; bases not matched to a gene: 7. This CDR3 has 13 residues. CDR1 and CDR2 from the germline V gene are MNHEY and SMNVEV (reference sequence). In the original analysis: Reference gene primer amplification gave nucleated cell count estimates. The assay was immunoSEQ multiplex PCR, and TCRdb's table has in-frame clones only and misses some. V and J calls and clone size are given by that table; D and trimming were obtained from the DNA. The sample records approximately 140,000 clones, roughly 84% being singletons. While infection was still active, Seattle patients were enrolled and then followed longitudinally.

This clonotype was sampled from a man aged 25-45 years with COVID-19, enrolled during active disease. The sample comprised peripheral blood. The J gene is TRBJ2-5, the V gene TRBV27; TRBD2 matches 7 bases. Here the CDR3 DNA reads TGTGCCAGCAGTCCCACGGGGAGGGGGACCCAGTACTTC. This translates into CASSPTGRGTQYF.